These 14 T cell receptor beta chains were sequenced from one sample in a study of early T cells in non-severe SARS-CoV-2 infection. TCRdb re-derived calls from the 5' RACE reads in MiXCR, one entry per CDR3 protein. The sample consists of roughly 50,000 distinct CDR3 sequences, roughly 8% of them appearing once. Sequenced sample: whole blood. All receptors derive from an adult who was a healthcare worker with PCR-confirmed SARS-CoV-2 infection or an uninfected control (not recorded which).

This clonotype was recorded at least ten times. This chain links TRBV12-3 or TRBV12-4 with TRBJ2-2, with TRBD2 matching 8 bases. This CDR3 region has 14 residues. Trimming at V came to 10 bases and at J to 5 bases, leaving 9 bases not matched to a gene. Here the CDR3 DNA reads TGTGCCACCAAGCGGGAGAGGGGTACCGGGGAGCTGTTTTTT. Amino acids: CATKRERGTGELFF.

The rearrangement joins TRBV11-2 to TRBJ2-4; unclear D gene. With 0 bases removed from V and 6 bases from J, the gap between germline ends came to 3 bases. This CDR3 comprises 12 residues. Per germline, CDR1 SGHAT and CDR2 FQNNGV. CDR3 sequence: CASSLDGNIQYF. The CDR3 DNA follows: TGTGCCAGCAGCTTAGATGGAAACATTCAGTACTTC.

The V and J genes are TRBV10-3 and TRBJ2-3; 9 nucleotides match TRBD2. CDR3 length: 15 residues. Germline CDR1 and CDR2: ENHRY and SYGVKD. J was trimmed by 0 bases and V by 2 bases; bases with no gene match: 0. In DNA, the CDR3 is TGTGCCATCAGTGAGACTAGCGGGAGCACAGATACGCAGTATTTT. Translating it yields CAISETSGSTDTQYF.

V and J are TRBV7-9 and TRBJ2-3; 9 bases align to TRBD1. The V and J ends lost 0 bases and 9 bases, in that order; junction bases with no gene match: 10. Per the germline V gene, CDR1 is SEHNR and CDR2 is FQNEAQ (reference sequence). The CDR3 has 16 residues. In DNA, the CDR3 is TGTGCCAGCAGCTTAGCCGGGACAGGGATGAGAAAAACGCAGTATTTT. Translated, it gives CASSLAGTGMRKTQYF.

CDR3 in DNA: TGCGCCAGCAGCCCCCGGACAGGGCCTGAAGCTTTCTTT. Translating it yields CASSPRTGPEAFF. This chain connects TRBV4-1 to TRBJ1-1, with 8 bases matching TRBD1. Germline-derived CDR1 and CDR2 are MGHRA and YSYEKL. This CDR3 has 13 residues. J gave up 6 bases and V 4 bases, and 4 bases lay outside the gene matches.

In its sample, this clonotype ranks as medium-sized. V usage is TRBV5-6 and J usage is TRBJ2-5, with no clear D. Looked up from germline, CDR1 is SGHDT and CDR2 is YYEEEE. Trimming took off 0 bases at V and 2 bases at J, with 5 bases between the two ends. This CDR3 region has 13 residues. CDR3 region: CASSLAIQETQYF. The DNA of the CDR3 is TGTGCCAGCAGCTTGGCGATTCAAGAGACCCAGTACTTC.

V and J are TRBV29-1 and TRBJ2-3, with unresolved D. Per germline, CDR1 SQVTM and CDR2 ANQGSEA. This CDR3 is built from 11 residues. V lost 4 bases, J lost 11 bases, and 13 bases lay in between. The CDR3: CSVAPPWVQYF. The CDR3 region has the DNA TGCAGCGTTGCCCCCCCATGGGTGCAGTATTTT.

In its sample, this clonotype was seen a few times. This chain connects TRBV30 to TRBJ2-7; 8 nucleotides agree with TRBD1. Losses at the gene ends were 5 bases for V and 2 bases for J; bases not matched to a gene: 11. The CDR3 totals 15 residues. Germline CDR1 is GTSNPN and CDR2 is SVGIG (reference sequence). CDR3 region: CAWRKRGTGTYEQYF. In nucleotides, the CDR3 is TGTGCCTGGCGAAAGAGGGGGACAGGAACCTACGAGCAGTACTTC. Full variable domain (outside the CDR3, taken from reference TRBV30 and TRBJ2-7): SQTIHQWPATLVQPVGSPLSLECTVEGTSNPNLYWYRQAAGRGLQLLFYSVGIGQISSEVPQNLSASRPQDRQFILSSKKLLLSDSGFYLCAWRKRGTGTYEQYFGPGTRLTVT.

This clonotype has a count of ten or more. CDR3 in amino acids: CASSLAARYEQYF. In nucleotides, the CDR3 is TGTGCCAGCAGCTTAGCTGCGCGATACGAGCAGTACTTC. The chain uses TRBV7-2 and TRBJ2-7; D unclear. CDR1 SGHTA and CDR2 FQGNSA come from the germline V gene. Trimming removed 0 bases from V and 4 bases from J, with 7 bases in between. The CDR3 is 13 residues long.

This clonotype was seen a few times. V usage is TRBV12-3 or TRBV12-4 and J usage is TRBJ1-6; 7 bases agree with TRBD1. J lost 8 bases, V lost 2 bases, and 21 bases had no gene match. There are 20 residues in the CDR3. The CDR3 nucleotides are TGTGCCAGCAGTTTAAGCGGGGGAGAGTACAGGGGTAACCTTGATTCACCCCTCCACTTT. Encoded protein: CASSLSGGEYRGNLDSPLHF.

With regard to this clonotype: Mismatch with germline at one junction end may stem from a read error. V is TRBV7-9 and J is TRBJ2-3, with TRBD1 identical over 7 bases. Looked up from germline, CDR1 is SEHNR and CDR2 is FQNEAQ (reference sequence). The CDR3 sequence is 16 residues long. The CDR3 here is CVSSSVQGVFTDTQYF. The CDR3 DNA reads TGTGTCAGCAGCTCTGTCCAGGGGGTTTTCACAGATACGCAGTATTTT.

In this sample, this clonotype turned up a few times. The V call is TRBV11-2, the J call TRBJ2-7; D is undetermined. CDR1 and CDR2 from the germline V gene are SGHAT and FQNNGV. This CDR3 contains 13 residues. V lost 5 bases and J lost 3, with 11 bases in between. CDR3 DNA sequence: TGTGCCAGCAGCAGTCAGACGGACTACGAGCAGTACTTC. Protein: CASSSQTDYEQYF. Combining the CDR3 with reference TRBV11-2 and TRBJ2-7 gives the whole variable domain EAGVAQSPRYKIIEKRQSVAFWCNPISGHATLYWYQQILGQGPKLLIQFQNNGVVDDSQLPKDRFSAERLKGVDSTLKIQPAKLEDSAVYLCASSSQTDYEQYFGPGTRLTVT.

This clonotype was detected a few times. The rearrangement joins TRBV7-9 to TRBJ2-5; D ambiguous. Germline V CDR1 and CDR2: SEHNR, FQNEAQ (reference sequence). The CDR3 contains 12 residues. V was pared by 0 bases and J by 4 bases, with 3 bases between. CDR3 residues: CASSLASETQYF. CDR3 bases: TGTGCCAGCAGCTTAGCCTCAGAGACCCAGTACTTC.

The table lists this clonotype with a few counts. This chain links TRBV3-1 with TRBJ2-3, with 7 bases that match TRBD2. The CDR3 runs 16 residues. The germline CDR1 and CDR2 sequences are LGHDT and YNNKEL (reference sequence). V was clipped by 4 bases and J by 2 bases; unmatched bases: 9. This CDR3 is CASSRSSGGHTDTQYF. CDR3 DNA sequence: TGTGCCAGCAGCCGTTCTAGCGGTGGACACACAGATACGCAGTATTTT.